This T cell receptor (beta chain) came from a study of blood T cells in healthy people across ages. Overall study results and limits: One million T cells yielded diversity estimates that were considered underestimates.

A second PCR of 7 to 11 cycles used a sample-barcoded 5' primer and a J-beta primer mix. TCRdb re-called the 5' RACE reads through MiXCR, storing one row per CDR3 protein. This table has about 500,000 distinct CDR3 sequences, about 25% appearing once. Details on this clonotype: No antigen is known for it.

These data also formed part of another study, on T cells of mothers and their children. According to that study: Related mother and child pairs showed slightly greater overlap (not significant) than unrelated pairs did. No T cell clones of persistent microchimeric origin were detected.

This TCR was recovered from a boy between 10 and 17 years old in good health. Sample: blood.

This CDR3 is CASSPGQGSLEQYF. As DNA, the CDR3 is TGCGCCAGCAGCCCGGGTCAGGGCTCTCTCGAGCAGTACTTC. The chain has TRBV5-1 and TRBJ2-7, with a possible D match to TRBD1 (5 bases). V lost 4 bases and J lost 6, with 17 bases in between. The CDR3 contains 14 residues. CDR1 is SGHRS and CDR2 is YFSETQ in the germline V gene.